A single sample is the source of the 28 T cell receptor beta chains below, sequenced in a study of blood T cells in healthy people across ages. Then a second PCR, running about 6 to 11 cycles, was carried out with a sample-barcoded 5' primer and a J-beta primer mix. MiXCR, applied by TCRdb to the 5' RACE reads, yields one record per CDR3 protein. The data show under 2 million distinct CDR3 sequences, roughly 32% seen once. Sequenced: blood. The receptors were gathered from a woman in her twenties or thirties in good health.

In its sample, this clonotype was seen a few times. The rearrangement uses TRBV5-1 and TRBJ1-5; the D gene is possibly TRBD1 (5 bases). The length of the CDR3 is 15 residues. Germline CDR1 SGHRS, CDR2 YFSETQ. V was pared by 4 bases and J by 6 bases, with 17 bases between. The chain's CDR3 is CASSVGGGAGQPQHF. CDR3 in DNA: TGCGCCAGCAGCGTAGGTGGGGGTGCCGGTCAGCCCCAGCATTTT.

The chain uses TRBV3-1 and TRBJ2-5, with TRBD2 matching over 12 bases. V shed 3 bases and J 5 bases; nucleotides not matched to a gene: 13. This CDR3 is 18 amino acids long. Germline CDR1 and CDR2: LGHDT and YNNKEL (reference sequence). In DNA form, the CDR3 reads TGTGCCAGCAGCCATCCCGGGACTAGCGGGTTCCCAGGGGAGACCCAGTACTTC. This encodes CASSHPGTSGFPGETQYF.

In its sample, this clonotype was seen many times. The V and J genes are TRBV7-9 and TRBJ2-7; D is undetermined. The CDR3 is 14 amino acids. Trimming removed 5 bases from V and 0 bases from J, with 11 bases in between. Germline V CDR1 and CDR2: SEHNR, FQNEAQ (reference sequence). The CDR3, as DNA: TGTGCCAGCAGCCCTGACATGAGCTCCTACGAGCAGTACTTC. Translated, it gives CASSPDMSSYEQYF.

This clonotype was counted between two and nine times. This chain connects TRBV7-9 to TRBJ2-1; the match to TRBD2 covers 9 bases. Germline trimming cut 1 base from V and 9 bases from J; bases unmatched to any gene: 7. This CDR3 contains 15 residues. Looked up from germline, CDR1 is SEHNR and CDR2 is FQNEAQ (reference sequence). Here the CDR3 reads CASSLVAGDPFEQFF. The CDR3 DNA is TGTGCCAGCAGCTTAGTAGCGGGGGACCCCTTTGAGCAGTTCTTC. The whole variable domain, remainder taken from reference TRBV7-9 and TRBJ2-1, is DTGVSQNPRHKITKRGQNVTFRCDPISEHNRLYWYRQTLGQGPEFLTYFQNEAQLEKSRLLSDRFSAERPKGSFSTLEIQRTEQGDSAMYLCASSLVAGDPFEQFFGPGTRLTVL.

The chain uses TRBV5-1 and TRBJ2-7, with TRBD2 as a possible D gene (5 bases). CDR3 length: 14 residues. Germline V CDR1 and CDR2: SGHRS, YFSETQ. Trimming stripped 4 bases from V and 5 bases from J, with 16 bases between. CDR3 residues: CASSPKRCIDEQYF. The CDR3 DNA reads TGCGCCAGCAGCCCGAAGCGGTGTATCGACGAGCAGTACTTC.

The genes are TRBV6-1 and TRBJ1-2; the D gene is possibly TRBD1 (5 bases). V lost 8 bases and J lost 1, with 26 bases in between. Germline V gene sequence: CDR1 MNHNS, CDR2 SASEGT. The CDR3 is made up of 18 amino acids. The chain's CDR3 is CASGSPAAWGGFNYGYTF. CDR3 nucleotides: TGTGCCAGCGGGTCCCCAGCAGCGTGGGGGGGGTTTAACTATGGCTACACCTTC.

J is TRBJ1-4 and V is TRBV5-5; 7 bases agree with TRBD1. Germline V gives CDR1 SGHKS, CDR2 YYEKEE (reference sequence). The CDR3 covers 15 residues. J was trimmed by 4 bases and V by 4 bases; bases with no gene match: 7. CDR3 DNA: TGTGCCAGCAGCGATGGGACAGCTATTAATGAAAAACTGTTTTTT. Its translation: CASSDGTAINEKLFF.

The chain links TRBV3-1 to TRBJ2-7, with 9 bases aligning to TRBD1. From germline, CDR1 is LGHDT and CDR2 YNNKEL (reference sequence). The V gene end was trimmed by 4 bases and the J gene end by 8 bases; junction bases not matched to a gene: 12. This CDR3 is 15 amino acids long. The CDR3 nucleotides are TGTGCCAGCAGCCCGTTTCACGGGGACAGGGAACAGCAGTACTTC. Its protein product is CASSPFHGDREQQYF.

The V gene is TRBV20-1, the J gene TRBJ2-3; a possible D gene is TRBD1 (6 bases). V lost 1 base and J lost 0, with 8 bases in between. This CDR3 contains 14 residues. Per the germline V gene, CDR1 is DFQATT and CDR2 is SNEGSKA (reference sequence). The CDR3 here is CSARGTASTDTQYF. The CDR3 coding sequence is TGCAGTGCTAGAGGGACAGCTAGCACAGATACGCAGTATTTT.

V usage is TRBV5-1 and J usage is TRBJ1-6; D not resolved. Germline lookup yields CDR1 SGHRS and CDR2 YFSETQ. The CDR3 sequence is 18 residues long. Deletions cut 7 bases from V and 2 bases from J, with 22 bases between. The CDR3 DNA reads TGCGCCAGCTCGCGGCACTTTAGAGGGATCACCTATAATTCACCCCTCCACTTT. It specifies CASSRHFRGITYNSPLHF.

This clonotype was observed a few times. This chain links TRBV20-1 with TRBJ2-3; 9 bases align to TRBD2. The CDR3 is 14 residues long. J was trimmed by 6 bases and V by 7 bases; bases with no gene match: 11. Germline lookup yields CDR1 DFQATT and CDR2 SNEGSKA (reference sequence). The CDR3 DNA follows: TGCAGTGGCCTACGGCGGGGGGGCAGTGATACGCAGTATTTT. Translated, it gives CSGLRRGGSDTQYF.

The CDR3 sequence: CASSQEGRLAGSYEQYF. The CDR3 DNA follows: TGTGCCAGCAGCCAAGAGGGAAGACTAGCGGGCTCCTACGAGCAGTACTTC. The genes are TRBV3-1 and TRBJ2-7, with TRBD2 matching 10 bases. V was clipped by 0 bases and J by 0 bases; unmatched bases: 5. Looked up from germline, CDR1 is LGHDT and CDR2 is YNNKEL (reference sequence). The CDR3 covers 17 residues.

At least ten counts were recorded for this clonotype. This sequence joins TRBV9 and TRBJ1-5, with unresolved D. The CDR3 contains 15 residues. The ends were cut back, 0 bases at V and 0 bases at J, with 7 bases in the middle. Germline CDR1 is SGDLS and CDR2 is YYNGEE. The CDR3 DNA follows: TGTGCCAGCAGCGTAGAAGGGAATAGCAATCAGCCCCAGCATTTT. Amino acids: CASSVEGNSNQPQHF.

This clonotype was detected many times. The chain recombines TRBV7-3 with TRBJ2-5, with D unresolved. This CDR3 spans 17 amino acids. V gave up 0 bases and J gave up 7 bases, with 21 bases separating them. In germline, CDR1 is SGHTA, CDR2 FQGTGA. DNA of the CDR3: TGTGCCAGCAGCTTAACGTTAACGGTTCTTCAATCGGGGACCCAGTACTTC. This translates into CASSLTLTVLQSGTQYF.

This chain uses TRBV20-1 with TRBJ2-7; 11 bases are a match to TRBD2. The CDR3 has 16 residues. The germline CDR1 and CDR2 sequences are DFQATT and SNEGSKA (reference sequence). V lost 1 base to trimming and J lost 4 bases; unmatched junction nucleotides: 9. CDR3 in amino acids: CSARGMLAGGRYEQYF. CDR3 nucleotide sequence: TGCAGTGCTAGAGGGATGCTAGCGGGGGGCCGGTACGAGCAGTACTTC.

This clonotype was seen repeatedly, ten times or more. The CDR3, as DNA: TGTGCCAGCAGCGAGTACCTCGGACAGGGGCTAAACAATGAGCAGTTCTTC. Its translation: CASSEYLGQGLNNEQFF. The rearrangement joins TRBV2 to TRBJ2-1; 9 bases fit TRBD1. With 6 bases clipped from V and 5 bases from J, the junction kept 14 bases outside the gene matches. The CDR3 spans 17 residues. The germline V gene has CDR1 SNHLY and CDR2 FYNNEI.

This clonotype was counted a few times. DNA of the CDR3: TGTGCCAGCTCACCCCGGGACAGTAAAGAAGAGACCCAGTACTTC. Translation: CASSPRDSKEETQYF. The chain employs TRBV9 and TRBJ2-5; 7 bases fit TRBD1. The V segment lost 7 bases and the J segment 3 bases; nucleotides outside the gene matches: 12. The germline V gene encodes CDR1 SGDLS and CDR2 YYNGEE. The CDR3 covers 15 residues.

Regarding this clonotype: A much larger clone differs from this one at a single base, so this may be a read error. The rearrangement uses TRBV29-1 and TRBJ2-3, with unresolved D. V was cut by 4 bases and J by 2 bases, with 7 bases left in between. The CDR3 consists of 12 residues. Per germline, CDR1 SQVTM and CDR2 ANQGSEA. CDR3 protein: CSVGVATDTQYF. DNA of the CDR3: TGCAGCGTTGGGGTGGCCACAGATACGCAGTATTTT.

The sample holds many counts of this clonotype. CDR3: CASSQGLAASTYEQYF. CDR3 DNA sequence: TGTGCCAGCAGCCAAGGATTAGCGGCCTCAACCTACGAGCAGTACTTC. The chain employs TRBV4-2 and TRBJ2-7, with a weak D call TRBD2 (6 bases). CDR3 size: 16 residues. Looked up from germline, CDR1 is LGHNA and CDR2 is YNFKEQ. V lost 1 base, J lost 2 bases, and 15 bases lay in between.

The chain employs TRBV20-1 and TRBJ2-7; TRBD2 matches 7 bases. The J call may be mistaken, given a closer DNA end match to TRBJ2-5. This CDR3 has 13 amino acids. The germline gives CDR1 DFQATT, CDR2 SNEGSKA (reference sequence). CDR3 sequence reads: CSAREVGGRTQYF. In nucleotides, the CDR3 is TGCAGTGCTAGGGAAGTGGGCGGGAGGACCCAGTACTTC.

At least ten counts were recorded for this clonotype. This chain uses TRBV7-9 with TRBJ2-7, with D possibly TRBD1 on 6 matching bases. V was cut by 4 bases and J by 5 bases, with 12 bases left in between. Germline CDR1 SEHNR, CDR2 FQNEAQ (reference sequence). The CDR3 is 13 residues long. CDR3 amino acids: CASSYSRGNEQYF. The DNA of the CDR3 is TGTGCCAGCAGCTATTCCAGGGGCAACGAGCAGTACTTC. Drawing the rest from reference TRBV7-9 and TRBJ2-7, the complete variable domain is DTGVSQNPRHKITKRGQNVTFRCDPISEHNRLYWYRQTLGQGPEFLTYFQNEAQLEKSRLLSDRFSAERPKGSFSTLEIQRTEQGDSAMYLCASSYSRGNEQYFGPGTRLTVT.

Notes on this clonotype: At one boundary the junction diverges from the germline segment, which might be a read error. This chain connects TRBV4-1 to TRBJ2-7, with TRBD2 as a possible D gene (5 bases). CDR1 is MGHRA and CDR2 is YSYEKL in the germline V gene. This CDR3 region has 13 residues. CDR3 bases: TGCGCCAGCAGGCAAGACGGGAACTACGAGCAGTACTTC. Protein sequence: CASRQDGNYEQYF.

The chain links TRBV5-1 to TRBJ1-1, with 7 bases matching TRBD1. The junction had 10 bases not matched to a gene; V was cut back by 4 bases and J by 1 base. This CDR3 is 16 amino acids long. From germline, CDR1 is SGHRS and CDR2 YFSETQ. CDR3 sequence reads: CASSTDRAPPNTEAFF. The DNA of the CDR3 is TGCGCCAGCAGCACCGACAGGGCGCCCCCGAACACTGAAGCTTTCTTT.

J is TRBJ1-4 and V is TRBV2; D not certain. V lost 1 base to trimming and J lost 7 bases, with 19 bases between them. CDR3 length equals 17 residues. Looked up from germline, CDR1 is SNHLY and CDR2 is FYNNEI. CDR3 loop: CASSEGPSLGYGEKLFF. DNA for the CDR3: TGTGCCAGCAGTGAAGGACCAAGTCTTGGGTACGGTGAAAAACTGTTTTTT.

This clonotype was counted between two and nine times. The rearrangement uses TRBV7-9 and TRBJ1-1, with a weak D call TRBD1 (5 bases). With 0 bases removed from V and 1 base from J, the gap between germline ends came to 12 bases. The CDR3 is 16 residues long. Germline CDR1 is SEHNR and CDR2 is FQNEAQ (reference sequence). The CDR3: CASSLARGHRNTEAFF. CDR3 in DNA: TGTGCCAGCAGCTTAGCGCGCGGACATCGGAACACTGAAGCTTTCTTT.

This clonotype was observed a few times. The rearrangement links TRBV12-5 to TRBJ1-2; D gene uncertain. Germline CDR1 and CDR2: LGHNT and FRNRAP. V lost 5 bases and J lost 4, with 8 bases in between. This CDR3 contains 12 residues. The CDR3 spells CASGTDFYGYTF. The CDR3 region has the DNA TGTGCTAGTGGTACCGACTTCTATGGCTACACCTTC.

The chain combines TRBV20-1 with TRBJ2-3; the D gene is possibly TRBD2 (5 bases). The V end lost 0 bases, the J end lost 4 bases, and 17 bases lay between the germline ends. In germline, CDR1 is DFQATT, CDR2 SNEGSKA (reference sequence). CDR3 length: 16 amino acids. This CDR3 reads CSAREPGRAGPDTQYF. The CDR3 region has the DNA TGCAGTGCTAGAGAGCCCGGGCGGGCGGGTCCAGATACGCAGTATTTT.

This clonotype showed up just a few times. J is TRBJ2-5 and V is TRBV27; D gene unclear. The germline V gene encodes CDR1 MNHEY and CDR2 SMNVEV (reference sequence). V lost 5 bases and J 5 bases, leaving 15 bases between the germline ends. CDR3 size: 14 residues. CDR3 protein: CASSQQSLGETQYF. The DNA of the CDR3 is TGTGCCAGCAGTCAACAGAGCCTGGGGGAGACCCAGTACTTC.